This TCR beta chain was recovered during a study of human thymus T cells. Study-level points and caveats: V and J gene usage appeared biased in thymic and blood repertoires. The related literature has documented a marked overlap of thymic repertoires among unrelated individuals.

With respect to this clone: No antigen is known for it.

Surgeons resected thymus tissue during corrective heart surgery. Having corrective surgery for congenital heart defects, healthy Finnish infants were the ones who donated. The table came from immunoSEQ multiplex PCR; TCRdb's copy has only in-frame clones and leaves some out. The data hold roughly 86,000 clones, with 90% to 97% observed a single time. This CDR3 is built from 18 residues. Looked up from germline, CDR1 is MGHDK and CDR2 is SYGVNS. With 3 bases removed from V and 2 bases from J, the gap between germline ends came to 20 bases. Sequencing was carried out using thymus tissue. This sequence originates from a boy under two years old with a congenital heart defect but otherwise immunologically healthy. The rearrangement uses TRBV25-1 and TRBJ1-3, with D maybe TRBD1 (6 bases). This chain's CDR3 is CASSEGDRSGFPGNTIYF. The CDR3 DNA reads TGTGCCAGCAGTGAGGGCGACAGGTCTGGATTTCCTGGAAACACCATATATTTT.